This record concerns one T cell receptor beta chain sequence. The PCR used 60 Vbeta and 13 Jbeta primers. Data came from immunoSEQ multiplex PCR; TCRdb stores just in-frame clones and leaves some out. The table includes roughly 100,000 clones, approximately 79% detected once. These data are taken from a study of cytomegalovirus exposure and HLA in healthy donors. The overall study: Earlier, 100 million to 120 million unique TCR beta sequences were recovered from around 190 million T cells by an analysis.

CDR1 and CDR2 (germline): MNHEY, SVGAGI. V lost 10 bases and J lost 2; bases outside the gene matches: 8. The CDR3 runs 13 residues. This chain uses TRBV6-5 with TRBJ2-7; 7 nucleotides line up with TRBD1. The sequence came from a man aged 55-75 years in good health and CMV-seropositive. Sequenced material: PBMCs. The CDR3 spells CAMTTGRAYEQYF. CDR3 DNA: TGTGCCATGACGACAGGGAGAGCCTACGAGCAGTACTTC.